A selection of T cell receptor beta chains follows, all from one sample in a study of early T cells in non-severe SARS-CoV-2 infection. Each CDR3 protein gets one entry after TCRdb re-called the 5' RACE reads with MiXCR. Of around 60,000 distinct CDR3 sequences in the sample, under 15% were seen once. Material for sequencing was whole blood. Source of these receptors: an adult who was a healthcare worker with PCR-confirmed SARS-CoV-2 infection or an uninfected control (not recorded which). Both conserved end residues are part of each CDR3. D genes are given only for firm matches. Expanded clones are given a class, and other clones once, few, many or no size at all.

J gene: TRBJ1-1
D gene: NA
V gene: TRBV5-6
clone size: NA
CDR3 DNA: TGTGCCAGCAGTGTGGCAGGGCTTGGCACTGAAGCTTTCTTT
CDR3 protein: CASSVAGLGTEAFF

J gene: TRBJ1-2
D gene: TRBD1
V gene: TRBV12-3/TRBV12-4
clone size: many
CDR3 DNA: TGTGCCAGCAGTTTGTTGTTGACAGGGACGAACTATGGCTACACCTTC
CDR3 protein: CASSLLLTGTNYGYTF

J gene: TRBJ1-1
D gene: NA
V gene: TRBV6-2/TRBV6-3
clone size: many
CDR3 DNA: TGTGCCAGCAGCCCTCTAAAGGCGAACACTGAAGCTTTCTTT
CDR3 protein: CASSPLKANTEAFF

J gene: TRBJ2-1
D gene: TRBD2
V gene: TRBV7-3
clone size: few
CDR3 DNA: TGTGCCAGCAGTCAAAGCGGGGGGCAACAATATGAGCAGTTCTTC
CDR3 protein: CASSQSGGQQYEQFF

J gene: TRBJ2-1
D gene: NA
V gene: TRBV5-1
clone size: few
CDR3 DNA: TGCGCCAGCAGCTTGGGCTACTCCTACAATGAGCAGTTCTTC
CDR3 protein: CASSLGYSYNEQFF

J gene: TRBJ2-2
D gene: NA
V gene: TRBV6-2/TRBV6-3
clone size: NA
CDR3 DNA: TGTGCCAGCAGTTCACGTGCCGGGGAGCTGTTTTTT
CDR3 protein: CASSSRAGELFF

J gene: TRBJ2-2
D gene: NA
V gene: TRBV7-8
clone size: NA
CDR3 DNA: TGTGCCAGCAGCTTAGGGGATGGGGGAATGGCCGGGGAGCTGTTTTTT
CDR3 protein: CASSLGDGGMAGELFF

J gene: TRBJ2-3
D gene: NA
V gene: TRBV19
clone size: NA
CDR3 DNA: TGTGCCAGTAGTGACAGCGCGCACACAGATACGCAGTATTTT
CDR3 protein: CASSDSAHTDTQYF

J gene: TRBJ1-1
D gene: NA
V gene: TRBV20-1
clone size: few
CDR3 DNA: TGCAGTGCTAGAGAGGACGGTAAGGGAGCTGAAGCTTTCTTT
CDR3 protein: CSAREDGKGAEAFF

J gene: TRBJ2-2
D gene: TRBD1
V gene: TRBV4-3
clone size: many
CDR3 DNA: TGCGCCAGCAGCCATGGCCCGACAGGGGGGGTCCCCGGGGAGCTGTTTTTT
CDR3 protein: CASSHGPTGGVPGELFF

J gene: TRBJ2-7
D gene: NA
V gene: TRBV20-1
clone size: NA
CDR3 DNA: TGCAGTGCTAGAGGGGGCGCGTTTTCCTCCGAGCAGTACTTC
CDR3 protein: CSARGGAFSSEQYF

J gene: TRBJ1-5
D gene: TRBD1
V gene: TRBV5-6
clone size: NA
CDR3 DNA: TGTGCCAGCTCCTTGACAGGGAAAAATCAGCCCCAGCATTTT
CDR3 protein: CASSLTGKNQPQHF

J gene: TRBJ2-2
D gene: NA
V gene: TRBV6-6
clone size: NA
CDR3 DNA: TGTGCCAGCAGCAACAAGAGAGACCCGTGGGCCGGGGAGCTGTTTTTT
CDR3 protein: CASSNKRDPWAGELFF

J gene: TRBJ2-5
D gene: NA
V gene: TRBV10-3
clone size: few
CDR3 DNA: TGTGCCATCAGTGATGAAGGACTACAAGAGACCCAGTACTTC
CDR3 protein: CAISDEGLQETQYF

J gene: TRBJ2-1
D gene: NA
V gene: TRBV11-2
clone size: NA
CDR3 DNA: TGTGCCAGCAACTTGCGTGGGTTTTCCTACAATGAGCAGTTCTTC
CDR3 protein: CASNLRGFSYNEQFF

J gene: TRBJ2-3
D gene: TRBD2
V gene: TRBV6-5
clone size: many
CDR3 DNA: TGTGCCAGCAGGCAACTAGCGGTGTACACAGATACGCAGTATTTT
CDR3 protein: CASRQLAVYTDTQYF

J gene: TRBJ1-1
D gene: NA
V gene: TRBV7-3
clone size: NA
CDR3 DNA: TGTGCCAGCAGCCCGGGGGGAAACACTGAAGCTTTCTTT
CDR3 protein: CASSPGGNTEAFF

J gene: TRBJ1-4
D gene: NA
V gene: TRBV29-1
clone size: NA
CDR3 DNA: TGCAGCGTTTTGAGCGGGGGGTTGGGTGAAAAACTGTTTTTT
CDR3 protein: CSVLSGGLGEKLFF

J gene: TRBJ2-7
D gene: NA
V gene: TRBV20-1
clone size: many
CDR3 DNA: TGCAGTGCTCAAAAAAAGACCGCCAACTCCTACGAGCAGTACTTC
CDR3 protein: CSAQKKTANSYEQYF

J gene: TRBJ2-5
D gene: NA
V gene: TRBV29-1
clone size: NA
CDR3 DNA: TGCAGCGCCCTCCTAGTTGAGACCCAGTACTTC
CDR3 protein: CSALLVETQYF

J gene: TRBJ2-3
D gene: NA
V gene: TRBV11-2
clone size: NA
CDR3 DNA: TGTGCCAGCAGCCGTGCGGTGGGCCGCACAGATACGCAGTATTTT
CDR3 protein: CASSRAVGRTDTQYF

J gene: TRBJ1-1
D gene: NA
V gene: TRBV11-2
clone size: many
CDR3 DNA: TGTGCCAGCAGCGCGGGACTGACGAACACTGAAGCTTTCTTT
CDR3 protein: CASSAGLTNTEAFF

J gene: TRBJ2-7
D gene: NA
V gene: TRBV7-6
clone size: NA
CDR3 DNA: TGTGCCAGCAGCTCCTCGGCCCGCTGGGGCTACGAGCAGTACTTC
CDR3 protein: CASSSSARWGYEQYF